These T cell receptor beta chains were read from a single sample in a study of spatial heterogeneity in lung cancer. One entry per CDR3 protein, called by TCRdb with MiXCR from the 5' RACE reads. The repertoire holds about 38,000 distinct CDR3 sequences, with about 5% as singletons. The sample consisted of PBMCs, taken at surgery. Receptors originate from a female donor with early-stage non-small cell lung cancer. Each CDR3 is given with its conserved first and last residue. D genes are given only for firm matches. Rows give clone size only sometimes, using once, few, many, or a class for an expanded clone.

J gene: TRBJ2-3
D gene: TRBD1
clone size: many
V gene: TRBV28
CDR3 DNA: TGTGCCAGCAGTTCCAGGCAGGGGGCGCAGTTTGCCGATACGCAGTATTTT
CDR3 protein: CASSSRQGAQFADTQYF

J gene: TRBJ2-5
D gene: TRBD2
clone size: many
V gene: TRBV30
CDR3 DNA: TGTGCCTGGAGGTTCCAACTAGCGGGGTCGCAAGAGACCCAGTACTTC
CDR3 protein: CAWRFQLAGSQETQYF

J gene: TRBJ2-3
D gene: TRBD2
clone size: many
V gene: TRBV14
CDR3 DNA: TGTGCCAGCAGCCCGCTACTAGCGGGGGAAGGATGGTCAGGAGATACGCAGTATTTT
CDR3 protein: CASSPLLAGEGWSGDTQYF

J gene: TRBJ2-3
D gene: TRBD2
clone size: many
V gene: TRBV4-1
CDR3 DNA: TGCGCCAGCAGCCAAGTAGTCGGACTAGCGGGGATGAGAGATACGCAGTATTTT
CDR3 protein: CASSQVVGLAGMRDTQYF

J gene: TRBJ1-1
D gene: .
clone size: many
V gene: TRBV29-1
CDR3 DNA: TGCAGCGTTGAGCGGGGGGACACTGAAGCTTTCTTT
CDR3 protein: CSVERGDTEAFF

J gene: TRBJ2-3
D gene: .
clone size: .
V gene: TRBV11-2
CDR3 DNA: TGTGCCAGCAGCCCAAGGGGGGGAGGCGCAGATACGCAGTATTTT
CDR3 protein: CASSPRGGGADTQYF

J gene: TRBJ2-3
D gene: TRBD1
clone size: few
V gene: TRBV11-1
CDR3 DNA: TGTGCCAGCAGCTTAGGGCCGGACAGGGGGCGGTATTTT
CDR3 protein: CASSLGPDRGRYF

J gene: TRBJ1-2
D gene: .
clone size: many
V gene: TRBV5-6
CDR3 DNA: TGTGCCAGCAGCCGGGGGCCAGAGGGAGGCTACACCTTC
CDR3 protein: CASSRGPEGGYTF

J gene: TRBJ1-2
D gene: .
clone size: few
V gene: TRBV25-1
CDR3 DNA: TGTGCCAGCAGTGGGGGCGGAGCTAACTATGGCTACACCTTC
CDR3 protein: CASSGGGANYGYTF

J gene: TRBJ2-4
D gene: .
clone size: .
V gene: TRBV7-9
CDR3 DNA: TGTGCCAGCAGCTTAGAGGGGGGCCATGGCAAAAACATTCAGTACTTC
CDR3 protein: CASSLEGGHGKNIQYF

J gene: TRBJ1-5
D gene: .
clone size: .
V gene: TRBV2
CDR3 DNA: TGTGCCAGCAGTGAAGGGGGGGGCGCCGGCAATCAGCCCCAGCATTTT
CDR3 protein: CASSEGGGAGNQPQHF

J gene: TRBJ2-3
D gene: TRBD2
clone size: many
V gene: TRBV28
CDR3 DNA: TGTGCCAGCAGTCAGGGCGGGGGGGATACGCAGTATTTT
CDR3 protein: CASSQGGGDTQYF

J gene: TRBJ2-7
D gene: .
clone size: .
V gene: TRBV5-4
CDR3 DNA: TGTGCCAGCAGCCCCTTCCGACCGCCCTACGAGCAGTACTTC
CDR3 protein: CASSPFRPPYEQYF

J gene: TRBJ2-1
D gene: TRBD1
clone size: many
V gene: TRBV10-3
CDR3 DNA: TGTGCCGTGTCATCCGGGACAGGGGGCGGGAATGAGCAGTTCTTC
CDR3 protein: CAVSSGTGGGNEQFF

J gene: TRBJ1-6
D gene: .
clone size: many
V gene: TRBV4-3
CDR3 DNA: TGCGCCAGCAGCCAAAGTGGGAGCTCCTATAATTCACCCCTCCACTTT
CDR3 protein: CASSQSGSSYNSPLHF

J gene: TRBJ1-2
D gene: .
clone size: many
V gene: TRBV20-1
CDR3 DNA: TGCAGTGCTAGATTCCAAGCCCCGGTCGGAGATGGCTACACCTTC
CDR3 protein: CSARFQAPVGDGYTF

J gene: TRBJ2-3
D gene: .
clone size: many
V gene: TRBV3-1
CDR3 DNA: TGTGCCAGCAGCCATGTTCCGGGGTCCGATACGCAGTATTTT
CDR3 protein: CASSHVPGSDTQYF

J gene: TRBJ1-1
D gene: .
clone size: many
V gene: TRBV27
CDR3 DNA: TGTGCCAGCCGGACCCTCATTACTTCAAAAGGGCCTCAGGGAAACACTGAAGCTTTCTTT
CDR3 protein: CASRTLITSKGPQGNTEAFF

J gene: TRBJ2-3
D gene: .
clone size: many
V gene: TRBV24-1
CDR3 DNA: TGTGCCACCAGTGGGACGGGCACCGGCACAGATACGCAGTATTTT
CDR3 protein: CATSGTGTGTDTQYF

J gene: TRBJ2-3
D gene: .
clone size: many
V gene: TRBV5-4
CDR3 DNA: TGTGCCAGCTCCCGTATCTACACAGATACGCAGTATTTT
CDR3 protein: CASSRIYTDTQYF

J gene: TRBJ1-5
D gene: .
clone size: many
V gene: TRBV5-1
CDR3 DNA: TGCGCCAGCAGCCCCGGTCCGATCGGCAATCAGCCCCAGCATTTT
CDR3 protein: CASSPGPIGNQPQHF

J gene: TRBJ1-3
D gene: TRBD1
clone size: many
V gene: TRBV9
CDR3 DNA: TGTGCCAGCAGCGCCACAGGGGGCTATGGAAACACCATATATTTT
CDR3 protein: CASSATGGYGNTIYF

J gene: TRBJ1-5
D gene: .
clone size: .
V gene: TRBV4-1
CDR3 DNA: TGCGCCAGCAGCCTCGTTTATCTTCAGCCCCAGCATTTT
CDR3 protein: CASSLVYLQPQHF

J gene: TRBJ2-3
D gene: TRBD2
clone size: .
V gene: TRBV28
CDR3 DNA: TGTGCCAGCAACGAACCGGGACTAGCGGGGGGGCATGAGGATACGCAGTATTTT
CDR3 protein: CASNEPGLAGGHEDTQYF

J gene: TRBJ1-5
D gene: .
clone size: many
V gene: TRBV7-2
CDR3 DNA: TGTGCCAGCAGCTTACTTAATCAGCCCCAGCATTTT
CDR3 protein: CASSLLNQPQHF

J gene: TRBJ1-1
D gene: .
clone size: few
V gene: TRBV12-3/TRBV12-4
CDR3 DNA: TGTGCCAGCAGTACCTGGTCCAGGGGGAACACTGAAGCTTTCTTT
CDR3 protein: CASSTWSRGNTEAFF

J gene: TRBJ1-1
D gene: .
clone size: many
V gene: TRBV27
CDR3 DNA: TGTGCCAGCAGTTTTAATGAGGACCTGAACACTGAAGCTTTCTTT
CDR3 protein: CASSFNEDLNTEAFF

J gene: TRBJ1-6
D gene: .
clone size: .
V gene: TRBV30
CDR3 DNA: TGTGCCTGGAGTAGGGGACCGAATAATTCACCCCTCCACTTT
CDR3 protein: CAWSRGPNNSPLHF

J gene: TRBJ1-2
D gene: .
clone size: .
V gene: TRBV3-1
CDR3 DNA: TGTGCCAGCAGCCAGAGCAGTTCCTATGGCTACACCTTC
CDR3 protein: CASSQSSSYGYTF

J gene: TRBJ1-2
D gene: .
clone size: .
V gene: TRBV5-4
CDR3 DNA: TGTGCCAGCAGCTCTGACAGTGGCTACACCTTC
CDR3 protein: CASSSDSGYTF

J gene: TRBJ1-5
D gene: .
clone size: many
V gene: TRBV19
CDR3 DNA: TGTGCCAGTAGTATTCATGTGTGGGGGGCAGCCCAGCATTTT
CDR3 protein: CASSIHVWGAAQHF

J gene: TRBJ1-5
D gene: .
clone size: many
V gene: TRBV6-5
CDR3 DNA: TGTGCCAGCAGTTACTCGGGGGATCAGCCCCAGCATTTT
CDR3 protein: CASSYSGDQPQHF

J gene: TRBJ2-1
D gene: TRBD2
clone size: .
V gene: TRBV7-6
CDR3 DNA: TGTGCCAGCAGCAGGACAGGGCCTCTAGCGGGGGCCTTAATCTTC
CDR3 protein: CASSRTGPLAGALIF

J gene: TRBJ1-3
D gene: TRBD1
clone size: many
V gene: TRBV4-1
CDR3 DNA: TGCGCCAGCAGCCATCTAGCCGGGACAGGGATCGGAAACACCATATATTTT
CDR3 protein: CASSHLAGTGIGNTIYF

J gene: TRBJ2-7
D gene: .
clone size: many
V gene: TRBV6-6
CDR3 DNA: TGTGCCAGCAGTACGGGACCAAGGTCAGACGAGCAGTACTTC
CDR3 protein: CASSTGPRSDEQYF

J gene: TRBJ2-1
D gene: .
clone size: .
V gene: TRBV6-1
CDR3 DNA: TGTGCCAGCAGTGAATCGCGGGCGACGGGTAACAATGAGCAGTTCTTC
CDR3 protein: CASSESRATGNNEQFF

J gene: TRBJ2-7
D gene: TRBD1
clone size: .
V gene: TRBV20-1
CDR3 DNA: TGCAGTGCTAGAACCGGACAGGGCTCGTACGAGCAGTACTTC
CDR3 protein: CSARTGQGSYEQYF

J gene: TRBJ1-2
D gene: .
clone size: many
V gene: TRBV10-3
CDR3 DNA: TGTGCCATCAGTGAGGATGAGGCAGGGGCGATGAATGGCTACACCTTC
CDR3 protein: CAISEDEAGAMNGYTF

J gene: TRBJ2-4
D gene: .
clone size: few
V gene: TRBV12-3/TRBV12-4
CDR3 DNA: TGTGCCAGCTCGAACAGGAGGACAGCCAAAAACATTCAGTACTTC
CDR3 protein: CASSNRRTAKNIQYF